A selection of T cell receptor beta chains follows, all from one sample in a study of vaccination effects on CD4 cells after COVID-19. Method: immunoSEQ multiplex PCR; TCRdb's copy keeps in-frame clones and lacks some. The sample lists 50,000 or so clones, more than 65% seen once, with approximately 5% in the top ten. These receptors have no identified antigens. Here the sequenced sample was CD4+ T cells from PBMCs cultured without peptide, taken before COVID-19 vaccination. Source of these receptors: a human donor who received a COVID-19 vaccine. The CDR3 runs from the conserved cysteine through the conserved F or W. The D gene is left open where the match is weak. Not all rows give a size; the values are once, few, many and, for expanded clones, a class.

j_call: TRBJ2-1
d_call: NA
clone_size: NA
v_call: TRBV5-1
cdr3_nt: TGCGCCAGCAGCCGATGGGAGAATGAGCAGTTCTTC
cdr3_aa: CASSRWENEQFF

j_call: TRBJ2-1
d_call: TRBD2
clone_size: once
v_call: TRBV5-4
cdr3_nt: TGTGCCAGCAGCCCGAGCTTTCTAGCGGGGGGATACAATGAGCAGTTCTTC
cdr3_aa: CASSPSFLAGGYNEQFF

j_call: TRBJ1-2
d_call: NA
clone_size: NA
v_call: TRBV14
cdr3_nt: TGTGCCAGCAGCCAAGAATGGAGCTATGGCTACACCTTC
cdr3_aa: CASSQEWSYGYTF

j_call: TRBJ2-1
d_call: TRBD2
clone_size: NA
v_call: TRBV7-3
cdr3_nt: TGTGCCAGCAGCTTACAAATAGCGGGGGGGTCCAGGGAGCAGTTCTTC
cdr3_aa: CASSLQIAGGSREQFF

j_call: TRBJ1-2
d_call: TRBD1
clone_size: NA
v_call: TRBV2
cdr3_nt: TGTGCCAGCAGGTCGGGACAGGGGGCCTACACCTTC
cdr3_aa: CASRSGQGAYTF

j_call: TRBJ1-2
d_call: NA
clone_size: NA
v_call: TRBV3-1/TRBV3-2
cdr3_nt: TGTGCCAGCAGCCAAGACCCTGGGTCGGTGAACTATGGCTACACCTTC
cdr3_aa: CASSQDPGSVNYGYTF

j_call: TRBJ1-6
d_call: TRBD1
clone_size: NA
v_call: TRBV28
cdr3_nt: TGTGCCAGCAGTTCGCTGACAGGGGTGGAGAATTCACCCCTCCACTTT
cdr3_aa: CASSSLTGVENSPLHF

j_call: TRBJ1-4
d_call: NA
clone_size: NA
v_call: TRBV27
cdr3_nt: TGTGCCAGCAGCAAGGGGCAGGGGCGGGAAAAACTGTTTTTT
cdr3_aa: CASSKGQGREKLFF

j_call: TRBJ2-2
d_call: NA
clone_size: NA
v_call: TRBV6-6
cdr3_nt: TGTGCCGGAACATTTAGCGGTGGGACCGGGGAGCTGTTTTTT
cdr3_aa: CAGTFSGGTGELFF

j_call: TRBJ1-1
d_call: TRBD1
clone_size: NA
v_call: TRBV7-9
cdr3_nt: TGTGCCAGCAGGACAGGGGTGGGACTCTGGACTGAAGCTTTCTTT
cdr3_aa: CASRTGVGLWTEAFF

j_call: TRBJ1-2
d_call: TRBD1
clone_size: NA
v_call: TRBV5-1
cdr3_nt: TGCGCCAGCAGCGGATCCGGACAGGGGGCTTATGGCTACACCTTC
cdr3_aa: CASSGSGQGAYGYTF

j_call: TRBJ2-7
d_call: NA
clone_size: NA
v_call: TRBV12-3/TRBV12-4
cdr3_nt: TGTGCCAGCAGCGTTAGACCGCCCGGATTGTTCTTC
cdr3_aa: CASSVRPPGLFF

j_call: TRBJ2-1
d_call: NA
clone_size: NA
v_call: TRBV19
cdr3_nt: TGTGCCAGTAGTATTAGATTCCTAGATGGGTCCTACAATGAGCAGTTCTTC
cdr3_aa: CASSIRFLDGSYNEQFF

j_call: TRBJ1-2
d_call: NA
clone_size: NA
v_call: TRBV19
cdr3_nt: TGTGCCAGTAGTATCCCTGGGACTGACTATGGCTACACCTTC
cdr3_aa: CASSIPGTDYGYTF

j_call: TRBJ2-2
d_call: TRBD2
clone_size: few
v_call: TRBV30
cdr3_nt: TGTGCCTGGAGTTTTGCGGGGGACACCGGGGAGCTGTTTTTT
cdr3_aa: CAWSFAGDTGELFF

j_call: TRBJ2-3
d_call: NA
clone_size: NA
v_call: TRBV11-2
cdr3_nt: TGTGCCAGCACCCCCCCGGGCGCGCAGGTAGATACGCAGTATTTT
cdr3_aa: CASTPPGAQVDTQYF

j_call: TRBJ2-3
d_call: TRBD1
clone_size: NA
v_call: TRBV5-4
cdr3_nt: TGTGCCAGCAGCTTGAGGGACAGCTACACAGATACGCAGTATTTT
cdr3_aa: CASSLRDSYTDTQYF

j_call: TRBJ1-4
d_call: NA
clone_size: NA
v_call: TRBV29-1
cdr3_nt: TGCAGCGTTGAAGTGGCAGGGTGGTATGGTAATGAAAAACTGTTTTTT
cdr3_aa: CSVEVAGWYGNEKLFF

j_call: TRBJ1-5
d_call: NA
clone_size: NA
v_call: TRBV27
cdr3_nt: TGTGCCAGCAGTCCCAGGCAGCCCCAGCATTTT
cdr3_aa: CASSPRQPQHF

j_call: TRBJ1-2
d_call: TRBD1
clone_size: NA
v_call: TRBV6-6
cdr3_nt: TGTGCCAGCAGCCAAGGGGACAGGGGTCATGGCTACACCTTC
cdr3_aa: CASSQGDRGHGYTF

j_call: TRBJ2-3
d_call: NA
clone_size: NA
v_call: TRBV6-2/TRBV6-3
cdr3_nt: TGTGCCAGCAGTGCCCGGGGGTATGGCACAGATACGCAGTATTTT
cdr3_aa: CASSARGYGTDTQYF

j_call: TRBJ2-7
d_call: TRBD1
clone_size: once
v_call: TRBV5-1
cdr3_nt: TGCGCCAGCAGCCTAACGGACAGGACTTTCTACGAGCAGTACTTC
cdr3_aa: CASSLTDRTFYEQYF

j_call: TRBJ2-1
d_call: TRBD2
clone_size: NA
v_call: TRBV6-5
cdr3_nt: TGTGCCACCCCCGGGGGGAGTGGGTATTGGAATGAGCAGTTCTTC
cdr3_aa: CATPGGSGYWNEQFF

j_call: TRBJ1-6
d_call: NA
clone_size: NA
v_call: TRBV10-3
cdr3_nt: TGTGCCATCAGTGGACAGGAGGGGATCCGTAATTCACCCCTCCACTTT
cdr3_aa: CAISGQEGIRNSPLHF

j_call: TRBJ1-2
d_call: NA
clone_size: NA
v_call: TRBV3-1/TRBV3-2
cdr3_nt: TGTGCCAGCAGCCAACAGGGGACCCATAACTATGGCTACACCTTC
cdr3_aa: CASSQQGTHNYGYTF

j_call: TRBJ1-2
d_call: NA
clone_size: few
v_call: TRBV2
cdr3_nt: TGTGCCAGCAGTGAAGCCCTGCAGGGAACCTATGGCTACACCTTC
cdr3_aa: CASSEALQGTYGYTF

j_call: TRBJ2-7
d_call: TRBD2
clone_size: medium-sized
v_call: TRBV11-2
cdr3_nt: TGTGCCAGCAGCCCCCTTCAGGGAGGGCGGCCATCCTACGAGCAGTACTTC
cdr3_aa: CASSPLQGGRPSYEQYF

j_call: TRBJ2-7
d_call: NA
clone_size: once
v_call: TRBV28
cdr3_nt: TGTGCCAGCAGTTTCCCGAGGGCTTCGGGGTACGAGCAGTACTTC
cdr3_aa: CASSFPRASGYEQYF

j_call: TRBJ2-7
d_call: NA
clone_size: few
v_call: TRBV7-8
cdr3_nt: TGTGCCAGCAGCTTAGCGGAGGTCTCCTACGAGCAGTACTTC
cdr3_aa: CASSLAEVSYEQYF

j_call: TRBJ2-1
d_call: NA
clone_size: once
v_call: TRBV12-3/TRBV12-4
cdr3_nt: TGTGCCAGCAGTCCCCAGCGTGGGGTTGAGCAGTTCTTC
cdr3_aa: CASSPQRGVEQFF

j_call: TRBJ2-3
d_call: NA
clone_size: NA
v_call: TRBV5-1
cdr3_nt: TGCGCCAGCAGCTTGGCCACGGAAGGGTGGGGCACAGATACGCAGTATTTT
cdr3_aa: CASSLATEGWGTDTQYF

j_call: TRBJ1-2
d_call: TRBD1
clone_size: few
v_call: TRBV3-1/TRBV3-2
cdr3_nt: TGTGCCAGCAGCCAAGACCACGGACAGGCCTATGGCTACACCTTC
cdr3_aa: CASSQDHGQAYGYTF

j_call: TRBJ2-1
d_call: TRBD2
clone_size: NA
v_call: TRBV6-1
cdr3_nt: TGTGCCAGCAGTGACCTAGCGGTACGCTACAATGAGCAGTTCTTC
cdr3_aa: CASSDLAVRYNEQFF

j_call: TRBJ1-5
d_call: NA
clone_size: NA
v_call: TRBV12-3/TRBV12-4
cdr3_nt: TGTGCCAGCCGGAGGGACGGCAATCAGCCCCAGCATTTT
cdr3_aa: CASRRDGNQPQHF

j_call: TRBJ1-2
d_call: NA
clone_size: NA
v_call: TRBV4-1
cdr3_nt: TGCGCCAGCAGCCAAGTCGGTCGGGCAAGAAACTATGGCTACACCTTC
cdr3_aa: CASSQVGRARNYGYTF

j_call: TRBJ1-2
d_call: NA
clone_size: NA
v_call: TRBV24-1
cdr3_nt: TGTGCCACCAGTGATTTCTCGGGGGTCTACACCTTC
cdr3_aa: CATSDFSGVYTF